The clone carrying this T cell receptor (beta chain) was counted ten times or more. Its cognate antigen is unknown. Healthy Caucasians, and only they, were the donors. The record originates from a study of identical twins. Findings of the study overall: Out-of-frame sharing of TCR alpha in monozygotic twins was underestimated by models. The analysis was cross-sectional rather than longitudinal within donors.

TCRdb reprocessed the 5' RACE reads with MiXCR, giving one entry per CDR3 protein. The sample consists of about 530,000 distinct CDR3 sequences, roughly 15% of them appearing once. Losses at the gene ends were 2 bases for V and 5 bases for J; bases not matched to a gene: 6. The germline CDR1 and CDR2 sequences are MGHRA and YSYEKL. CDR3 length equals 15 residues. These data were likewise used in another study, on yellow fever vaccine responses in identical twins. From that paper: Reports say the vaccine T cell response in twins looked partly convergent and partly personalized.

The sample comprised CD4+ T cells sorted from blood. The chain is built from TRBV4-1 and TRBJ1-5; 7 nucleotides line up with TRBD1. The source is a woman between 18 and 30 years old in good health. In DNA, the CDR3 is TGCGCCAGCAGCCAAACCGACAGGGTTGATCAGCCCCAGCATTTT. This sequence encodes CASSQTDRVDQPQHF.